The clone carrying this T cell receptor (beta chain) showed up just a few times. Antigen: not known. Healthy Caucasian individuals made up all the donors. These data come from a study of identical twins. Study observations and caveats: Researchers reported weaker excess twin sharing in beta out-of-frame sequences. Fewer insertions marked abundant cord blood beta clonotypes; young adult naive trended weakly, memory not at all.

A universal primer site was incorporated via template switching, and the cDNA contained unique molecular identifiers. TCRdb reprocessed the 5' RACE reads with MiXCR, giving one entry per CDR3 protein. The data hold a few hundred thousand distinct CDR3 sequences, with 9% to 10% observed a single time. These sequences were also reported in another study, on yellow fever vaccine responses in identical twins.

Sequencing was performed on PBMCs. The receptor was derived from a young woman in good health.

CDR3 residues: CASSLFLRRRGQAENIQYF. CDR3 bases: TGTGCCAGCAGTTTATTCCTTAGAAGGAGGGGACAGGCGGAAAACATTCAGTACTTC. The V call is TRBV28, the J call TRBJ2-4; 8 bases map to TRBD1. V dropped 1 base and J dropped 5; count of bases not matched to a gene: 16. Per the germline V gene, CDR1 is MDHEN and CDR2 is SYDVKM. The CDR3 totals 19 residues.